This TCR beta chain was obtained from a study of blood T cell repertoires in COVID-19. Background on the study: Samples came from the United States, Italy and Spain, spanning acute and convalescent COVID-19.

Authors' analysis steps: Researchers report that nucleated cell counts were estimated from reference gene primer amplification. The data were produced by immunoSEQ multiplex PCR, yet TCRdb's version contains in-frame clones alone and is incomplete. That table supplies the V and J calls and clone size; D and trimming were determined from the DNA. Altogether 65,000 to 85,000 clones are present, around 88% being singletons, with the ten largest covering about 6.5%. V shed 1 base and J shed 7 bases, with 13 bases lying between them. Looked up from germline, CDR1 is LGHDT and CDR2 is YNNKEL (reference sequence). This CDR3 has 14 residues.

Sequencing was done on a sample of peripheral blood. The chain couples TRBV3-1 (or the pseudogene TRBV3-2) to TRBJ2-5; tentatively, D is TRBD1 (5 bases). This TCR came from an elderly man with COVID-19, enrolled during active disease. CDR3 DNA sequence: TGTGCCAGCAGCCAAGTAGGGGCTAGGGGGACCCAGTACTTC. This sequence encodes CASSQVGARGTQYF.